Presented here are 12 T cell receptor beta chains from one specimen sequenced in a study of regulatory T cells in long-lasting Graves disease. The time point here: newly diagnosed GD, antithyroid drugs for less than 3 months. There was RNA extracted from PBMCs, and the TCR library was made from it. To make TCR beta libraries, researchers used iRepertoire HTBI primers and Arm-PCR of CDR3 regions. One entry per CDR3 protein results from TCRdb running MiXCR on the multiplex PCR reads. Here the sample spans a few hundred thousand distinct CDR3 sequences, 11% to 15% being singletons. The same specimen was also included in a second study, on T cells in Graves' hyperthyroidism and ophthalmopathy.

Sequencing used peripheral blood mononuclear cells (PBMCs), obtained at new diagnosis, from a patient treated with antithyroid drugs. All receptors come from a woman aged 45 to 65 with Graves disease.

This clonotype was picked up a small number of times. This chain uses TRBV5-6 with TRBJ2-2; 13 nucleotides match TRBD2. V lost 3 bases to trimming and J lost 1 base; unmatched junction nucleotides: 3. This CDR3 contains 17 residues. Germline loops: CDR1 SGHDT, CDR2 YYEEEE. The CDR3: CASSWRLAGGNTGELFF. The CDR3 region has the DNA TGTGCCAGCAGCTGGCGACTAGCGGGAGGGAACACCGGGGAGCTGTTTTTT.

Many counts were recorded for this clonotype. The CDR3 DNA sequence: TGTGCCAGCAGCATGCCGACTAGCGGGAAATACGAGCAGTACTTC. As protein: CASSMPTSGKYEQYF. V gene TRBV28 combines with J gene TRBJ2-7, with 11 bases fitting TRBD2. The length of the CDR3 is 15 residues. CDR1 and CDR2 from the germline V gene are MDHEN and SYDVKM. V lost 6 bases, J lost 4 bases, and 8 bases stayed unmatched.

The V and J genes are TRBV10-3 and TRBJ2-3; 9 nucleotides align to TRBD2. The CDR3 has 18 residues. The V segment lost 4 bases and the J segment 6 bases; nucleotides outside the gene matches: 17. In germline, CDR1 is ENHRY, CDR2 SYGVKD. In nucleotides, the CDR3 is TGTGCCATCAGTGCGGCCGTGCTAGCGGGAAGGTTTTCGGATACGCAGTATTTT. Protein: CAISAAVLAGRFSDTQYF.

This clonotype was counted at least ten times. J is TRBJ2-6 and V is TRBV11-3; no reliable D call. V lost 9 bases and J 0 bases, leaving 15 bases between the germline ends. The germline V gene encodes CDR1 SGHNT and CDR2 YENEEA. CDR3 length: 16 amino acids. The CDR3 DNA reads TGTGCCAGTCATTTTACCCCAAGCTCTGGGGCCAACGTCCTGACTTTC. It translates to CASHFTPSSGANVLTF.

This clonotype turned up a few times. A junction boundary mismatches the germline segment, possibly from a read error. V and J are TRBV2 and TRBJ2-1; D possibly corresponds to TRBD1 (6 bases). Germline-derived CDR1 and CDR2 are SNHLY and FYNNEI. The CDR3 runs 12 residues. The CDR3 region has the DNA TGTGCCAGCAATGAATGGGGGCGAGAGCAGTTCTTC. As protein: CASNEWGREQFF. Full variable domain (remainder filled in from reference TRBV2 and TRBJ2-1): EPEVTQTPSHQVTQMGQEVILRCVPISNHLYFYWYRQILGQKVEFLVSFYNNEISEKSEIFDDQFSVERPDGSNFTLKIRSTKLEDSAMYFCASNEWGREQFFGPGTRLTVL.

The table lists this clonotype with many counts. The chain carries TRBV30 and TRBJ2-5; D tentatively reads TRBD1 or TRBD2 (5 bases each). CDR1 is GTSNPN and CDR2 is SVGIG in the germline V gene (reference sequence). V was trimmed by 2 bases and J by 3 bases, leaving 16 bases between them. There are 15 residues in the CDR3. CDR3 bases: TGTGCCTGGAGTCCTACAGGACTCATCAAAGAGACCCAGTACTTC. Translating gives CAWSPTGLIKETQYF. Variable domain in full (rest from reference TRBV30 and TRBJ2-5): SQTIHQWPATLVQPVGSPLSLECTVEGTSNPNLYWYRQAAGRGLQLLFYSVGIGQISSEVPQNLSASRPQDRQFILSSKKLLLSDSGFYLCAWSPTGLIKETQYFGPGTRLLVL.

In this sample, this clonotype turned up many times. The rearrangement uses TRBV27 and TRBJ2-3; TRBD2 is a possible D gene (6 bases). Trimming cost V 6 bases and J 4 bases, with 14 bases left between them. Germline V gene sequence: CDR1 MNHEY, CDR2 SMNVEV (reference sequence). The CDR3 sequence is 14 residues long. The CDR3 nucleotides read TGTGCCAGCAGCCAGTGGGGGGTTGCAGATACGCAGTATTTT. Translation gives CASSQWGVADTQYF.

This clonotype was seen ten or more times. The genes are TRBV11-2 and TRBJ2-7; TRBD2 agrees at 14 bases. V was pared by 3 bases and J by 4 bases, with 14 bases of the junction left unmatched. The CDR3 is 19 residues long. The V gene's germline CDR1 is SGHAT and CDR2 FQNNGV. The chain's CDR3 is CASSFDFDGTSGSRYEQYF. In nucleotides, the CDR3 is TGTGCCAGCAGCTTCGACTTCGACGGGACTAGCGGGAGTCGGTACGAGCAGTACTTC. The complete variable domain, with remaining parts taken from reference TRBV11-2 and TRBJ2-7, reads EAGVAQSPRYKIIEKRQSVAFWCNPISGHATLYWYQQILGQGPKLLIQFQNNGVVDDSQLPKDRFSAERLKGVDSTLKIQPAKLEDSAVYLCASSFDFDGTSGSRYEQYFGPGTRLTVT.

The CDR3 region is CASSPEGLAGNNEQFF. The CDR3 bases are TGCGCCAGCAGCCCCGAGGGACTAGCGGGGAACAATGAGCAGTTCTTC. The genes are TRBV5-1 and TRBJ2-1; 13 bases are shared with TRBD2. There are 16 residues in the CDR3. V shed 4 bases and J 5 bases; nucleotides not matched to a gene: 6. Per germline, CDR1 SGHRS and CDR2 YFSETQ.

This clonotype was seen many times. V and J are TRBV3-1 and TRBJ2-7, with D perhaps TRBD2 (5 bases). Per the germline V gene, CDR1 is LGHDT and CDR2 is YNNKEL (reference sequence). V was pared by 3 bases and J by 0 bases, with 12 bases between. The CDR3 extends over 15 amino acids. This CDR3 reads CASSQGRLYSYEQYF. The CDR3 DNA reads TGTGCCAGCAGCCAGGGTCGACTATACTCCTACGAGCAGTACTTC.

A word on this clonotype: This may be a read error, as it is one base from a much larger clone. V usage is TRBV3-1 and J usage is TRBJ1-1; D not certain. The CDR3 sequence is 14 residues long. Germline assignment: CDR1 LGHDT and CDR2 YNNKEL (reference sequence). Trimming removed 4 bases from V and 7 bases from J, with 16 bases in between. The CDR3 region has the DNA TGTGCCAGCAGCCCAGCCCCGGGAGGTATTGAAGCTTTCTTT. Protein: CASSPAPGGIEAFF. The variable domain in full, completed from reference TRBV3-1 and TRBJ1-1, reads DTAVSQTPKYLVTQMGNDKSIKCEQNLGHDTMYWYKQDSKKFLKIMFSYNNKELIINETVPNRFSPKSPDKAHLNLHINSLELGDSAVYFCASSPAPGGIEAFFGQGTRLTVV.

This sequence joins TRBV7-9 and TRBJ2-1; D ambiguous. The V gene's germline CDR1 is SEHNR and CDR2 FQNEAQ (reference sequence). V lost 1 base and J lost 10, with 14 bases in between. CDR3 length: 14 amino acids. In nucleotides, the CDR3 is TGTGCCAGCAGCTTAGAGCGCCGTGGCTGGGAGCAGTTCTTC. Its protein product is CASSLERRGWEQFF.